A single sample gave rise to the 15 T cell receptor beta chains below, sequenced in a study of OX40 agonist ivuxolimab in advanced cancers. Receptor amplification or capture employed the immunoSEQ multiplex PCR assay. Not all clones reach the TCRdb copy of this immuneACCESS table, which keeps in-frame sequences only. Checked studies attribute under half of the gap to unresolved V genes and leave the rest unexplained. The sample yields approximately 49,000 clones; around 83% were counted once. Around 9% of the sample goes to the ten largest clones. Sample: CD4+ or CD8+ T cells sorted from blood, taken in a trial of the OX40 agonist ivuxolimab. The receptors stem from an adult with an advanced solid tumor such as melanoma, head and neck, liver or kidney cancer.

The CDR3 here is CASSDESTGNQPQHF. The CDR3 DNA reads TGTGCCAGCAGTGACGAGTCGACAGGGAATCAGCCCCAGCATTTT. J is TRBJ1-5 and V is TRBV2, with 7 bases that match TRBD1. This CDR3 contains 15 residues. V shed 3 bases, J shed 4 bases, and the junction held 6 bases outside the gene matches. Germline assignment: CDR1 SNHLY and CDR2 FYNNEI.

This clone turned up a few times. The chain links TRBV5-1 to TRBJ2-5; 8 bases map to TRBD1. V dropped 6 bases and J dropped 5; count of bases not matched to a gene: 9. Germline V lookup: CDR1 SGHRS, CDR2 YFSETQ. This CDR3 has 14 amino acids. CDR3 sequence: CASNTGQGGETQYF. The DNA of the CDR3 is TGCGCCAGCAACACAGGACAGGGCGGGGAGACCCAGTACTTC.

The genes are TRBV4-1 and TRBJ2-3; D tentatively reads TRBD1 or TRBD2 (5 bases each). Trimming pared 1 base from V and 2 bases from J, leaving 10 bases between. The CDR3 runs to 15 residues. Germline lookup yields CDR1 MGHRA and CDR2 YSYEKL. This CDR3 is CASSQVPGPTDTQYF. In DNA, the CDR3 is TGCGCCAGCAGCCAAGTCCCGGGACCCACAGATACGCAGTATTTT.

Concerning this clone: Distinct nucleotide sequences in the sample also encode this CDR3. CDR3 DNA sequence: TGCGCCAGCAGTCAGGAGGGTCCTTACGAGCAGTACTTC. Protein product: CASSQEGPYEQYF. V usage is TRBV4-1 and J usage is TRBJ2-7; TRBD2 is a possible D gene (6 bases). Germline V gene data show CDR1 as MGHRA and CDR2 as YSYEKL. Trimming shortened V by 6 bases and J by 4 bases, and 13 bases separated the two germline ends. The CDR3 spans 13 residues.

This chain joins TRBV7-2 and TRBJ2-5; D is perhaps TRBD2 (5 bases). The germline CDR1 and CDR2 sequences are SGHTA and FQGNSA. The CDR3 has 13 amino acids. V dropped 5 bases and J dropped 7 bases, with 14 bases sitting between them. The CDR3 region has the DNA TGTGCCAGCAGCCGCGGGCAGGCGGTGACCCAGTACTTC. Translating it yields CASSRGQAVTQYF.

This clone was recorded only once. This chain links TRBV6-5 with TRBJ2-3; no clear D gene. The germline gives CDR1 MNHEY, CDR2 SVGAGI. This CDR3 region has 13 residues. Trimming removed 5 bases at V and 3 bases at J, with 9 bases between. CDR3 amino acids: CASSESDTDTQYF. The DNA for the CDR3 is TGTGCCAGCAGTGAATCGGATACAGATACGCAGTATTTT.

This clone was counted only a few times. The V call is TRBV7-9, the J call TRBJ2-3, with 9 bases fitting TRBD2. Germline V gives CDR1 SEHNR, CDR2 FQNEAQ (reference sequence). The CDR3 spans 16 residues. V shed 1 base, J shed 3 bases, and the junction held 5 bases outside the gene matches. CDR3 nucleotide sequence: TGTGCCAGCAGCTTAGGAGCGGGAGGATATACAGATACGCAGTATTTT. Encoded protein: CASSLGAGGYTDTQYF.

V gene TRBV10-3 combines with J gene TRBJ2-5; the D gene is possibly TRBD1 (6 bases). Trimming took 5 bases from V and 1 from J, leaving 14 bases between them. Germline V lookup: CDR1 ENHRY, CDR2 SYGVKD. This CDR3 is 15 amino acids long. Here the CDR3 reads CAISSLRTAQETQYF. CDR3 nucleotide sequence: TGTGCCATCAGTTCCCTCCGGACAGCCCAAGAGACCCAGTACTTC.

The chain uses TRBV2 and TRBJ2-2; tentatively, D is TRBD1 or TRBD2 (5 bases each). Germline CDR1 and CDR2: SNHLY and FYNNEI. Trimming shortened V by 7 bases and J by 5 bases, and 11 bases separated the two germline ends. The length of the CDR3 is 13 residues. In nucleotides, the CDR3 is TGTGCCAGCAACCGAGGGGTTACCGGGGAGCTGTTTTTT. Translated, it gives CASNRGVTGELFF.

V usage is TRBV5-4 and J usage is TRBJ1-5; D unclear. V was pared by 2 bases and J by 2 bases, with 20 bases between. The germline V gene has CDR1 SGHNT and CDR2 YYREEE (reference sequence). The CDR3 loop spans 18 amino acids. This chain's CDR3 is CASSFRTSTQRGNQPQHF. The CDR3 DNA reads as TGTGCCAGCAGCTTTAGGACCTCTACTCAGAGGGGCAATCAGCCCCAGCATTTT. The full variable domain, in which reference TRBV5-4 and TRBJ1-5 provide the parts outside the CDR3, is ETGVTQSPTHLIKTRGQQVTLRCSSQSGHNTVSWYQQALGQGPQFIFQYYREEENGRGNFPPRFSGLQFPNYSSELNVNALELDDSALYLCASSFRTSTQRGNQPQHFGDGTRLSIL.

This clone was recorded only once. DNA for the CDR3: TGTGCCAGCAGACCCCTGGGGATTGGGACAGGGGTAGGGTACGAGCAGTACTTC. It codes for CASRPLGIGTGVGYEQYF. J is TRBJ2-7 and V is TRBV2, with 10 bases that match TRBD1. Losses at the gene ends were 6 bases for V and 4 bases for J; bases not matched to a gene: 18. Germline V gene lookup returns CDR1 SNHLY and CDR2 FYNNEI. The CDR3 covers 18 residues.

The genes are TRBV2 and TRBJ2-7; unclear D gene. The CDR3 is 11 residues long. Germline CDR1 reads SNHLY; CDR2 reads FYNNEI. V lost 8 bases, J lost 4 bases, and 9 bases lay in between. The CDR3 here is CASRQIYEQYF. The CDR3 DNA is TGTGCCAGCCGGCAGATTTACGAGCAGTACTTC.

V gene TRBV5-1 combines with J gene TRBJ1-3, with D unclear. V gave up 2 bases and J gave up 0 bases, with 9 bases separating them. The CDR3 runs 15 residues. Germline V CDR1 and CDR2: SGHRS, YFSETQ. CDR3 nucleotide sequence: TGCGCCAGCAGCTTAGGACGGAGCTCTGGAAACACCATATATTTT. It encodes CASSLGRSSGNTIYF.

The gene calls are TRBV11-2 and TRBJ2-7; 7 bases fit TRBD1. The CDR3 extends over 16 amino acids. V trimming: 5 bases; J trimming: 0 bases; junction bases outside the gene matches: 10. The germline gives CDR1 SGHAT, CDR2 FQNNGV. The CDR3 sequence: CASSARQGVTSYEQYF. The CDR3 DNA reads TGTGCCAGCAGCGCCCGACAGGGTGTGACCTCCTACGAGCAGTACTTC.

The V and J genes are TRBV7-7 and TRBJ2-6, with D unresolved. V was pared by 5 bases and J by 5 bases, with 19 bases between. This CDR3 is 17 amino acids long. CDR1 is SSHAT, CDR2 FNYEAQ, per germline (reference sequence). The CDR3 loop reads CASSHNAPQSRANVLTF. In DNA, the CDR3 is TGTGCCAGCAGCCACAACGCGCCACAAAGTCGGGCCAACGTCCTGACTTTC. The variable domain in full, completed from reference TRBV7-7 and TRBJ2-6, reads GAGVSQSPRYKVTKRGQDVTLRCDPISSHATLYWYQQALGQGPEFLTYFNYEAQPDKSGLPSDRFSAERPEGSISTLTIQRTEQRDSAMYRCASSHNAPQSRANVLTFGAGSRLTVL.